Listed here are 27 T cell receptor beta chains from one sample, sequenced in a study of regulatory T cells in long-lasting Graves disease. Investigators prepared the TCR beta libraries by applying iRepertoire HTBI primers and Arm-PCR of CDR3 regions. One entry per CDR3 protein, called by TCRdb with MiXCR from the multiplex PCR reads. The sample has 300,000 to 450,000 distinct CDR3 sequences, about 16% seen once. Time point specified: newly diagnosed GD, antithyroid drugs for less than 3 months. RNA from PBMCs was the source of the TCR library. The starting material was peripheral blood mononuclear cells (PBMCs), obtained at new diagnosis, from a patient treated with antithyroid drugs. The receptors derive from a female donor with Graves disease.

This clonotype was seen many times. V usage is TRBV27 and J usage is TRBJ2-3, with 9 nucleotides matching TRBD2. The trim removed 2 bases at V and 4 bases at J, leaving 1 base unmatched. Per the germline V gene, CDR1 is MNHEY and CDR2 is SMNVEV (reference sequence). This CDR3 is 14 amino acids long. This CDR3 reads CASSLRLAADTQYF. CDR3 coding DNA: TGTGCCAGCAGTTTAAGACTAGCGGCAGATACGCAGTATTTT.

J is TRBJ1-2 and V is TRBV7-2; 7 bases map to TRBD1. Germline-derived CDR1 and CDR2 are SGHTA and FQGNSA. This CDR3 is built from 12 residues. The junction had 5 bases not matched to a gene; V was cut back by 5 bases and J by 8 bases. CDR3 DNA: TGTGCCAGCAGCCCTCAGGGGGAAGGCTACACCTTC. Amino acids: CASSPQGEGYTF.

This clonotype was seen only a few times. The junction does not match germline at one end; this may be a read error. The chain couples TRBV5-6 to TRBJ2-1; no clear D. Germline-derived CDR1 and CDR2 are SGHDT and YYEEEE. The CDR3 totals 15 residues. The CDR3 DNA is TGTGCCGGCAGCCCGGTGACTGGACCATACAATGAGCAGTTCTTC. Its protein product is CAGSPVTGPYNEQFF.

This clonotype has ten or more counts. The J gene is TRBJ2-1, the V gene TRBV29-1; TRBD1 agrees at 9 bases. Germline V gene data show CDR1 as SQVTM and CDR2 as ANQGSEA. V was clipped by 7 bases and J by 3 bases; unmatched bases: 7. The CDR3 spans 14 residues. The CDR3 is CSGGQGTLYNEQFF. For the CDR3, the DNA is TGCAGCGGTGGACAGGGGACCCTCTACAATGAGCAGTTCTTC.

The sample holds many counts of this clonotype. The V and J genes are TRBV6-1 and TRBJ1-5; D is unresolved. In germline, CDR1 is MNHNS, CDR2 SASEGT. V lost 6 bases to trimming and J lost 1 base, with 13 bases between them. The CDR3 consists of 15 residues. In DNA form, the CDR3 reads TGTGCCAGCAGGATCACAAGGGAAAGCAATCAGCCCCAGCATTTT. Translating it yields CASRITRESNQPQHF.

This chain links TRBV2 with TRBJ2-1; D possibly corresponds to TRBD1 (6 bases). The V gene lost 4 bases and the J gene lost 9 bases, with 13 bases spanning the gap. CDR3 length equals 13 residues. Germline lookup yields CDR1 SNHLY and CDR2 FYNNEI. The CDR3 coding sequence is TGTGCCAGCAGTGTGAGGGGGTTGGGTGAGCAGTTCTTC. Residues: CASSVRGLGEQFF.

Regarding this clonotype: Relative to the germline gene, one junction end is altered; a read error may explain this. The chain carries TRBV7-2 and TRBJ2-3; 15 bases agree with TRBD2. Germline values: CDR1 SGHTA, CDR2 FQGNSA. The CDR3 totals 18 residues. CDR3 sequence (DNA): TGTGCCTGCAGCTGGACTAGCGGGGGGGGATCCAACACAGATACGCAGTATTTT. Its protein product is CACSWTSGGGSNTDTQYF.

This clonotype was seen at least ten times. This sequence joins TRBV27 and TRBJ1-5, with TRBD1 as a possible D gene (5 bases). Looked up from germline, CDR1 is MNHEY and CDR2 is SMNVEV (reference sequence). The CDR3 consists of 14 residues. V shed 2 bases and J shed 11 bases, with 16 bases lying between them. Here the CDR3 reads CASSLGAGDRTQHF. CDR3 nucleotides: TGTGCCAGCAGTTTAGGGGCCGGAGATCGAACCCAGCATTTT.

The chain employs TRBV15 and TRBJ2-5; the D is unclear. Germline V gene lookup returns CDR1 LNHNV and CDR2 YYDKDF (reference sequence). The CDR3 length is 14 residues. Trimming left V 2 bases short and J 1 base short, with 8 bases between. CDR3 in DNA: TGTGCCACCAGCAGATCAGACGTCCAAGAGACCCAGTACTTC. Protein sequence: CATSRSDVQETQYF.

This clonotype was counted many times. The V and J genes are TRBV2 and TRBJ2-3; 8 bases are a match to TRBD1. The J call may be wrong; the DNA end is better matched by TRBJ2-5. Germline V gives CDR1 SNHLY, CDR2 FYNNEI. The CDR3 consists of 14 residues. CDR3 region: CASSEVDRGKTQYF. The CDR3 bases are TGTGCCAGCAGTGAAGTCGACAGGGGAAAGACCCAGTACTTC.

This clonotype was observed many times. The V and J genes are TRBV2 and TRBJ2-7, with D possibly TRBD2 on 6 matching bases. This CDR3 is 16 amino acids long. Trimming stripped 6 bases from V and 4 bases from J, with 22 bases between. Germline-derived CDR1 and CDR2 are SNHLY and FYNNEI. The CDR3 loop is CASSPFLATEEYEQYF. Written as DNA, the CDR3 is TGTGCCAGCAGCCCCTTCCTAGCGACGGAGGAATACGAGCAGTACTTC.

In this sample, this clonotype turned up many times. The genes are TRBV2 and TRBJ2-4, with TRBD1 matching over 8 bases. The CDR3 is made up of 15 amino acids. CDR1 SNHLY and CDR2 FYNNEI come from the germline V gene. V was pared by 2 bases and J by 3 bases, with 3 bases of the junction left unmatched. This CDR3 reads CASSEQGARKNIQYF. CDR3 in DNA: TGTGCCAGCAGTGAACAGGGGGCGCGCAAAAACATTCAGTACTTC. The entire variable domain, with the rest obtained from reference TRBV2 and TRBJ2-4, is as follows: EPEVTQTPSHQVTQMGQEVILRCVPISNHLYFYWYRQILGQKVEFLVSFYNNEISEKSEIFDDQFSVERPDGSNFTLKIRSTKLEDSAMYFCASSEQGARKNIQYFGAGTRLSVL.

This clonotype turned up a few times. The chain couples TRBV12-3 or TRBV12-4 to TRBJ1-2; D is unclear. The CDR3 sequence is 12 residues long. Trimming cost V 6 bases and J 6 bases, with 11 bases left between them. CDR3 coding DNA: TGTGCCAGCAGGGGGATGAACCATGGCTACACCTTC. Translated, it gives CASRGMNHGYTF.

This clonotype has a count of ten or more. The rearrangement uses TRBV3-1 and TRBJ1-2, with D perhaps matching TRBD1 (5 bases). Germline V gene sequence: CDR1 LGHDT, CDR2 YNNKEL (reference sequence). Trimming shortened V by 5 bases and J by 6 bases, and 13 bases separated the two germline ends. There are 13 residues in the CDR3. CDR3 nucleotides: TGTGCCAGCAGCTTCCGGGACGTTGATGGCTACACCTTC. Translation: CASSFRDVDGYTF.

The J gene is TRBJ2-3, the V gene TRBV5-1; D uncertain. The CDR3 loop spans 14 amino acids. V was clipped by 4 bases and J by 2 bases, with 11 bases between them. Germline assignment: CDR1 SGHRS and CDR2 YFSETQ. The CDR3 DNA reads as TGCGCCAGCAGCGTCGAGGTGTACACAGATACGCAGTATTTT. This sequence encodes CASSVEVYTDTQYF.

This chain connects TRBV7-3 to TRBJ2-3; 11 bases are a match to TRBD2. In germline, CDR1 is SGHTA, CDR2 FQGTGA. The J segment lost 4 bases and the V segment lost 5 bases, leaving 14 bases of the junction unmatched. CDR3 length equals 18 residues. Here the CDR3 reads CASSPGLAGGWPADTQYF. The CDR3 nucleotides are TGTGCCAGCAGCCCCGGGCTAGCGGGGGGATGGCCGGCAGATACGCAGTATTTT.

V and J are TRBV5-4 and TRBJ2-7; 9 bases line up with TRBD2. V dropped 2 bases and J dropped 1; count of bases not matched to a gene: 10. The CDR3 is made up of 17 amino acids. Germline-derived CDR1 and CDR2 are SGHNT and YYREEE (reference sequence). The CDR3 bases are TGTGCCAGCAGCTTTAGGCTAGCGGGATTACCTTCCTACGAGCAGTACTTC. It is translated as CASSFRLAGLPSYEQYF.

V and J are TRBV4-3 and TRBJ2-7; D is perhaps TRBD1 (7 bases). Trimming cost V 4 bases and J 5 bases, with 21 bases left between them. CDR1 LGHNA and CDR2 YSLEER come from the germline V gene. CDR3 size: 16 residues. Here the CDR3 DNA reads TGCGCCAGCAGCCGCTCTAGACAGGGCTCGGGGGACGAGCAGTACTTC. Encoded protein: CASSRSRQGSGDEQYF.

In this sample, this clonotype turned up a few times. V and J are TRBV4-2 and TRBJ2-2, with D perhaps being TRBD1 or TRBD2 (5 bases each). CDR1 and CDR2 from the germline V gene are LGHNA and YNFKEQ. V gave up 4 bases and J gave up 7 bases, with 16 bases separating them. This CDR3 has 15 amino acids. CDR3 sequence: CASSPLKARGGELFF. The CDR3 nucleotides read TGTGCCAGCAGCCCTCTCAAGGCGAGGGGCGGGGAGCTGTTTTTT.

This clonotype was seen more than once but under ten times. A much larger clone is a single base away; this may be a read error. The V and J genes are TRBV12-3 or TRBV12-4 and TRBJ1-2, with TRBD1 matching over 11 bases. The ends lost 0 bases at V and 6 bases at J; junction bases unmatched: 6. CDR3 size: 16 residues. DNA for the CDR3: TGTGCCAGCAGTTTAGCGGGGACAGGGGGGATCAATGGCTACACCTTC. This translates into CASSLAGTGGINGYTF.

For this clonotype: Since the CDR3 does not end with the conserved phenylalanine or tryptophan, this likely comes from a read error. The chain is built from TRBV9 and TRBJ2-1; weak D call: TRBD2 (6 bases). The germline V gene has CDR1 SGDLS and CDR2 YYNGEE. CDR3 length: 13 residues. Trimming pared 7 bases from V and 12 bases from J, leaving 20 bases between. CDR3 region: CASDRDSGISQFS. In DNA, the CDR3 is TGTGCCAGCGACAGAGATAGCGGTATATCGCAGTTCTCC.

Ten or more counts support this clonotype. CDR3 nucleotide sequence: TGTGCCATCAGACCGGGACTAGCGGGAGGGTCAGTGGAGACCCAGTACTTC. This sequence encodes CAIRPGLAGGSVETQYF. J is TRBJ2-5 and V is TRBV10-3, with 16 bases identical to TRBD2. The V gene end was trimmed by 6 bases and the J gene end by 5 bases; junction bases not matched to a gene: 9. The CDR3 spans 17 residues. Germline V gene data show CDR1 as ENHRY and CDR2 as SYGVKD.

This clonotype was picked up many times. The J gene is TRBJ1-5, the V gene TRBV12-3 or TRBV12-4; the D gene is possibly TRBD1 (5 bases). The CDR3 spans 15 residues. Trimming took off 3 bases at V and 7 bases at J, with 16 bases between the two ends. In nucleotides, the CDR3 is TGTGCCAGCAGTTTCGGTCATGGACAAGCACAGCCCCAGCATTTT. Translated, it gives CASSFGHGQAQPQHF.

This clonotype has ten or more counts. The chain is built from TRBV3-1 and TRBJ1-5; no clear D gene. The ends were cut back, 4 bases at V and 4 bases at J, with 20 bases in the middle. CDR3 size: 17 residues. The V gene's germline CDR1 is LGHDT and CDR2 YNNKEL (reference sequence). The CDR3 sequence is CASSPSGFLSANQPQHF. CDR3 nucleotide sequence: TGTGCCAGCAGCCCCTCGGGCTTCCTCTCGGCGAATCAGCCCCAGCATTTT. The entire variable domain, with the rest obtained from reference TRBV3-1 and TRBJ1-5, is as follows: DTAVSQTPKYLVTQMGNDKSIKCEQNLGHDTMYWYKQDSKKFLKIMFSYNNKELIINETVPNRFSPKSPDKAHLNLHINSLELGDSAVYFCASSPSGFLSANQPQHFGDGTRLSIL.

This clonotype was seen many times. The chain links TRBV30 to TRBJ2-7; tentatively, D is TRBD1 (6 bases). Trimming pared 0 bases from V and 8 bases from J, leaving 11 bases between. CDR3 length: 12 amino acids. CDR1 and CDR2 (germline): GTSNPN, SVGIG (reference sequence). CDR3 loop: CAWSVSQGQQYF. DNA for the CDR3: TGTGCCTGGAGTGTATCTCAGGGGCAGCAGTACTTC.

At least ten counts were recorded for this clonotype. The gene calls are TRBV7-9 and TRBJ2-3; D might be TRBD2 (6 bases). CDR1 and CDR2 from the germline V gene are SEHNR and FQNEAQ (reference sequence). Deletions cut 7 bases from V and 1 base from J, with 12 bases between. CDR3 length: 14 amino acids. The CDR3 protein is CASTTGGGTDTQYF. DNA of the CDR3: TGTGCCAGCACGACTGGCGGGGGCACAGATACGCAGTATTTT.

This clonotype occurred many times. V and J are TRBV19 and TRBJ1-1; TRBD1 might be the D (5 bases). The V end lost 7 bases, the J end lost 0 bases, and 12 bases lay between the germline ends. Germline V gene sequence: CDR1 LNHDA, CDR2 SQIVND (reference sequence). This CDR3 contains 14 residues. This CDR3 is CASTNRFLNTEAFF. CDR3 bases: TGTGCCAGTACCAACAGGTTCTTGAACACTGAAGCTTTCTTT.